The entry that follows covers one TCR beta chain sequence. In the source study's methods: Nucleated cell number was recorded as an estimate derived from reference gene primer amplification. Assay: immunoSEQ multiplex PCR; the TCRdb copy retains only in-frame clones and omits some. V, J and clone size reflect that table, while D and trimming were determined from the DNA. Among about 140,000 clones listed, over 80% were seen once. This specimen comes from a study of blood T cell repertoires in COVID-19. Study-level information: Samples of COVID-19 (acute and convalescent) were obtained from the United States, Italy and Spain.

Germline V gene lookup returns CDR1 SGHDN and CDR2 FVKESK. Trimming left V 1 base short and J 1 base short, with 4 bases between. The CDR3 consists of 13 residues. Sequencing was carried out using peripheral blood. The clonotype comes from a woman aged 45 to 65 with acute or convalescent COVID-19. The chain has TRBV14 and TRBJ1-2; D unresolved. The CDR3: CASSQALNYGYTF. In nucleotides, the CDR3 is TGTGCCAGCAGCCAAGCTCTTAACTATGGCTACACCTTC.